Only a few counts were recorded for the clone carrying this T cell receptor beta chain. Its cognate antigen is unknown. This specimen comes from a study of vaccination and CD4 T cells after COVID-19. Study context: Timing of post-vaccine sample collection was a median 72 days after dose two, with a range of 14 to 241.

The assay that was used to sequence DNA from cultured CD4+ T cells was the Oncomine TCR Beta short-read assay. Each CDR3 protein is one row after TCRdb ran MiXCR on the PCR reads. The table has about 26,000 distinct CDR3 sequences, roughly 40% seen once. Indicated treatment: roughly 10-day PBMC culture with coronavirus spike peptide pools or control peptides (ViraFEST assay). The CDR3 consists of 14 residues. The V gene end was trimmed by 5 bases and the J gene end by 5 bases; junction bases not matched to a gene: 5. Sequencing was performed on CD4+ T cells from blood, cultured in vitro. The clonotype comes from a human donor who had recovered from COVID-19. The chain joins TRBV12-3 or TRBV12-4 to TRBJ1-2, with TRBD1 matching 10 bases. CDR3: CASSPWTGGYGYTF. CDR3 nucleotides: TGTGCCAGCAGTCCATGGACAGGGGGGTATGGCTACACCTTC.